These T cell receptor beta chains were read from a single sample in a study of regulatory T cells in long-lasting Graves disease. TCRdb reprocessed the multiplex PCR reads via MiXCR and lists one record per CDR3 protein. The repertoire holds about 440,000 distinct CDR3 sequences, with less than 20% as singletons. The same sample was also studied in work on T cells in Graves' hyperthyroidism and ophthalmopathy.

The source material was peripheral blood mononuclear cells (PBMCs), sampled at new diagnosis, from a patient treated with antithyroid drugs. The receptors derive from a woman aged 18-29 years with Graves disease. CDR3s leave out the opening cysteine and the closing phenylalanine or tryptophan.

v_gene,CDR3aa
TRBV30,AWSVQRYNEQF
TRBV6-9,ASSYPKTALNTEAF
TRBV20-1,SARTSSGSDTQY
TRBV19,ATRLGQGSQPQH
TRBV7-8,ASSLALGTSGETQY
TRBV4-1,ASSQVGAEAF
TRBV7-9,ASSLEGGRSTDTQY
TRBV19,ATTPVGLAGHPSTDTQY
TRBV5-1,ASSLGLDARSSYNEQF
TRBV4-2,ASSVDTSNQPQH
TRBV20-1,SASPSGRWGELF
TRBV9,ASSVDSRTGGNEQF
TRBV10-1,ASSPGTTVQGEQY
TRBV29-1,SVDGGLAGVGTDTQY
TRBV19,ASSPSAGFNEKLF
TRBV9,ASSVEGSGSTDTQY
TRBV6-2/TRBV6-3,ASSYPYAGTQNEQF
TRBV10-3,AISEMGDGSGANVLT
TRBV7-2,ASSLSGSLNEQF
TRBV28,ASSLLLAEQY
TRBV2,ASNDMYGEKLF
TRBV30,AWSPTFGGFGNTIY
TRBV6-9,ASSYQGLNQPQH
TRBV6-1,ASSDTGQVGQAF
TRBV4-2,ASSQDRLLLWQTQY
TRBV6-1,ASSRDVAYEQY
TRBV10-1,ASSEFRNTGELF